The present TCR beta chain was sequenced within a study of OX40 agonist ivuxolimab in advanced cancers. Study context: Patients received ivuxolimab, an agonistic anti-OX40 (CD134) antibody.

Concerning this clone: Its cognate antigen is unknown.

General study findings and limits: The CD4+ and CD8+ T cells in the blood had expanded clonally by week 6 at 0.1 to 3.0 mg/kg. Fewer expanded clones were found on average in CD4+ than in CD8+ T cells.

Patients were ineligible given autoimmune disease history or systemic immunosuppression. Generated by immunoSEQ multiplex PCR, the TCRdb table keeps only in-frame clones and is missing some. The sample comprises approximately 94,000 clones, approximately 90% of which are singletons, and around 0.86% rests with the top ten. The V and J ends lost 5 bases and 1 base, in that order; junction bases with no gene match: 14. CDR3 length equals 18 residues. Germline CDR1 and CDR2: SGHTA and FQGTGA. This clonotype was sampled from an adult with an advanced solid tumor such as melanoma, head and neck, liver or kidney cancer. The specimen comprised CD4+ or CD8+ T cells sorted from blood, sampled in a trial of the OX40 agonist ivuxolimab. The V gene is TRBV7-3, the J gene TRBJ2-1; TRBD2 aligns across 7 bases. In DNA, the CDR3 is TGTGCCAGCAGCCCGGGGGGAGGCCTAGCGTGGTCCTACAATGAGCAGTTCTTC. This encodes CASSPGGGLAWSYNEQFF.